The present T cell receptor (beta chain) was sequenced within a study of CD8+ T cells in alopecia areata. Study in general: The study gave tofacitinib for 6 to 18 months, then 6 months off drug. Overall study results and limits: For lesional scalp, especially alopecia totalis/universalis, clonality was higher than in normal scalp.

Sequencing used cDNA as its template, made by extracting RNA and reverse transcribing it. Only in-frame clones appear in the TCRdb table, and some are missing; sequencing was by immunoSEQ multiplex PCR. The table records some 170,000 clones, 59% of them present only once. A few counts support this clone. Its antigen is not known. J lost 6 bases, V lost 0 bases, and 8 bases had no gene match. Germline V gene sequence: CDR1 SGHRS, CDR2 YFSETQ. The CDR3 runs to 15 residues. The J gene is TRBJ1-1, the V gene TRBV5-1; 7 positions match TRBD1. The source is a human donor with alopecia areata. Sequenced here: CD4+ T cells sorted from blood, sampled at week 0. As DNA, the CDR3 is TGCGCCAGCAGCTTGGGACAGGGTCGGTCGTCTGAAGCTTTCTTT. Encoded protein: CASSLGQGRSSEAFF.